Listed below are T cell receptor beta chains from one sample, sequenced in a study of T cell responses to AZD1222 COVID-19 vaccine. Profiling relied on immunoSEQ multiplex PCR, and the TCRdb table lists in-frame clones only, not all of them. The data show about 140,000 clones, 80% to 95% seen once. This specimen was peripheral blood, taken 28 days after the second AZD1222 dose. All receptors derive from an adult who received the AZD1222 COVID-19 vaccine. The CDR3 runs from the conserved cysteine through the conserved F or W. Each record gives: J gene, clone size, V gene, D gene, CDR3 DNA, CDR3 protein. The D gene is left open where the match is weak. Clone size, where shown, is once, few, many, or a class for clones that have expanded.

TRBJ2-2,once,TRBV19,NA,TGTGCCTCTATTGGCAGAAACACCGGGGAGCTGTTTTTT,CASIGRNTGELFF
TRBJ1-4,NA,TRBV9,TRBD1,TGTGCCAGCAGCCACGCAGGGGGCAGGGAAAAACTGTTTTTT,CASSHAGGREKLFF
TRBJ2-2,NA,TRBV7-3,NA,TGTGCCAGCAGCTTAAACGTCGCCGGGGAGCTGTTTTTT,CASSLNVAGELFF
TRBJ1-3,NA,TRBV3-1/TRBV3-2,NA,TGTGCCAGCAGCCAAGGGCCCTCTGGAAACACCATATATTTT,CASSQGPSGNTIYF
TRBJ1-6,once,TRBV2,TRBD1,TGTGCCAGCATCCCGGGACAGGGAAAGGAAACCCTCCACTTT,CASIPGQGKETLHF
TRBJ1-5,NA,TRBV9,TRBD1,TGTGCCAGCAGCGCACCAGGGGGCGCCCAGCATTTT,CASSAPGGAQHF
TRBJ1-2,NA,TRBV30,NA,TGTGCCTGGAGTTCCCGGACACTTAACTATGGCTACACCTTC,CAWSSRTLNYGYTF
TRBJ1-2,NA,TRBV5-1,NA,TGCGCCAGCAGTCTTGGGGGGCGGTCTGGCTACACCTTC,CASSLGGRSGYTF
TRBJ2-2,NA,TRBV3-1/TRBV3-2,NA,TGTGCCAGCAGCCAAAGGGGGGCAAGCACCGGGGAGCTGTTTTTT,CASSQRGASTGELFF
TRBJ2-7,once,TRBV29-1,NA,TGCAGCGTTGTAGACCTCTCCTACGAGCAGTACTTC,CSVVDLSYEQYF
TRBJ1-5,NA,TRBV19,TRBD1,TGTGCCAGTAGTGCAGACAGGGGCTACAATCAGCCCCAGCATTTT,CASSADRGYNQPQHF
TRBJ1-2,NA,TRBV4-3,NA,TGCGCCAGCAGCCAAGAACGGGGGGCTAACTATGGCTACACCTTC,CASSQERGANYGYTF
TRBJ1-2,NA,TRBV9,TRBD1,TGTGCCAGCAGCGTAGCCGCGTTTGGGACAGGGGACTATGGCTACACCTTC,CASSVAAFGTGDYGYTF
TRBJ2-7,NA,TRBV27,NA,TGTGCCAGCAGTTTGGTCGGGTGGTCAAGCGAGCAGTACTTC,CASSLVGWSSEQYF
TRBJ1-2,NA,TRBV5-1,TRBD1,TGCGCCAGCAGCTCGGGGACAGTTATACGCTATGGCTACACCTTC,CASSSGTVIRYGYTF
TRBJ2-7,NA,TRBV7-9,NA,TGTGCCAGCCTGCCAGCAACGTCCTACGAGCAGTACTTC,CASLPATSYEQYF
TRBJ1-1,NA,TRBV18,NA,TGTGCCAGCTCACCACCTTCGTTGAACACTGAAGCTTTCTTT,CASSPPSLNTEAFF
TRBJ2-7,NA,TRBV7-2,NA,TGTGCCAGCAGCATCGGACCGATCTCCTACGAGCAGTACTTC,CASSIGPISYEQYF
TRBJ1-1,NA,TRBV4-3,TRBD1,TGCGCCAGCAGCCTTGGCGTTGGGACAGGGGGCACCGTAGGCTTT,CASSLGVGTGGTVGF
TRBJ1-1,NA,TRBV10-3,NA,TGTGCCGCCACAGAGAACACTGAAGCTTTCTTT,CAATENTEAFF
TRBJ1-2,NA,TRBV24-1,NA,TGTGCCACCAGTGATCCCAGGACAGATAAAAACTATGGCTACACCTTC,CATSDPRTDKNYGYTF
TRBJ1-4,NA,TRBV28,NA,TGTGCCAGCAGTCCCCACGGCCCACAGGGCGGAACAGAAAAACTGTTTTTT,CASSPHGPQGGTEKLFF
TRBJ2-7,NA,TRBV6-5,TRBD1,TGTGCCAGCACTAACTCCGGGACAGGGAGTTCCGAGCAGTACTTC,CASTNSGTGSSEQYF
TRBJ1-4,once,TRBV6-4,TRBD1,TGTGCCAGCAGGTACCACGGGACAGAGAATGAAAAACTGTTTTTT,CASRYHGTENEKLFF
TRBJ1-3,once,TRBV19,TRBD1,TGTGCCAGTAGTGCTGACAGGGGGCGGCTCGGAAACACCATATATTTT,CASSADRGRLGNTIYF
TRBJ2-5,few,TRBV6-6,TRBD1,TGTGCCAGCAGGTCGGACAGGGACCAGTACTTC,CASRSDRDQYF
TRBJ2-7,NA,TRBV18,TRBD1,TGTGCCAGCTCACCGGACAGGGGTGTCCACGAGCAGTACTTC,CASSPDRGVHEQYF
TRBJ1-5,NA,TRBV18,NA,TGTGCCAGCTCACCCACACCAGATCAGCCCCAGCATTTT,CASSPTPDQPQHF
TRBJ1-6,NA,TRBV27,NA,TGTGCCAGCAGTTACCCAGGGTCACCCCTCCACTTT,CASSYPGSPLHF